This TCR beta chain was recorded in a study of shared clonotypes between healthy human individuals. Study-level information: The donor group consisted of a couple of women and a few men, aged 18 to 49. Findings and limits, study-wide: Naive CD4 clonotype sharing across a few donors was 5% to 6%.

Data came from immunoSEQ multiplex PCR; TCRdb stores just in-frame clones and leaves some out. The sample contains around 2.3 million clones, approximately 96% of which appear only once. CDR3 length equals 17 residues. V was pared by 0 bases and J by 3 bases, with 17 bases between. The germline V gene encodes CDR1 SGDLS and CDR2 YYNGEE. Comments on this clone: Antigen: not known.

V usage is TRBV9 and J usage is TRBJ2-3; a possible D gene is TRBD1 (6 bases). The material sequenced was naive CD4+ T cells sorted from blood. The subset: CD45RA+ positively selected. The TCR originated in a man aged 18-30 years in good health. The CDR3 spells CASSVATGPQGTDTQYF. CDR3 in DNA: TGTGCCAGCAGCGTAGCTACGGGACCCCAGGGGACAGATACGCAGTATTTT.